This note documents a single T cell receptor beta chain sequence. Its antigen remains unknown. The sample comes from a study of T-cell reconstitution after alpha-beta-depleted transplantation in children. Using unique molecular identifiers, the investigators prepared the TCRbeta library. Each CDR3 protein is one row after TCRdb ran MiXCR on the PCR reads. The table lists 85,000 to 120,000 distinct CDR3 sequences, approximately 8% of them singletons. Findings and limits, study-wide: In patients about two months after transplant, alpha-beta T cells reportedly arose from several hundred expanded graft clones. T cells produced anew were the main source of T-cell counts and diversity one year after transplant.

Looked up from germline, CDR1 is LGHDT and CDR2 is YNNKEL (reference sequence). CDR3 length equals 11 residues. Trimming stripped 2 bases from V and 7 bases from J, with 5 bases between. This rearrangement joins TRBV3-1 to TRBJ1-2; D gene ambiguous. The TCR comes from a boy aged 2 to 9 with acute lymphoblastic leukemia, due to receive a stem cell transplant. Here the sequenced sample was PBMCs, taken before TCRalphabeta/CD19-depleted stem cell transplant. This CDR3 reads CASSQQSGYTF. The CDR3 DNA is TGTGCCAGCAGCCAACAGAGTGGCTACACCTTC.